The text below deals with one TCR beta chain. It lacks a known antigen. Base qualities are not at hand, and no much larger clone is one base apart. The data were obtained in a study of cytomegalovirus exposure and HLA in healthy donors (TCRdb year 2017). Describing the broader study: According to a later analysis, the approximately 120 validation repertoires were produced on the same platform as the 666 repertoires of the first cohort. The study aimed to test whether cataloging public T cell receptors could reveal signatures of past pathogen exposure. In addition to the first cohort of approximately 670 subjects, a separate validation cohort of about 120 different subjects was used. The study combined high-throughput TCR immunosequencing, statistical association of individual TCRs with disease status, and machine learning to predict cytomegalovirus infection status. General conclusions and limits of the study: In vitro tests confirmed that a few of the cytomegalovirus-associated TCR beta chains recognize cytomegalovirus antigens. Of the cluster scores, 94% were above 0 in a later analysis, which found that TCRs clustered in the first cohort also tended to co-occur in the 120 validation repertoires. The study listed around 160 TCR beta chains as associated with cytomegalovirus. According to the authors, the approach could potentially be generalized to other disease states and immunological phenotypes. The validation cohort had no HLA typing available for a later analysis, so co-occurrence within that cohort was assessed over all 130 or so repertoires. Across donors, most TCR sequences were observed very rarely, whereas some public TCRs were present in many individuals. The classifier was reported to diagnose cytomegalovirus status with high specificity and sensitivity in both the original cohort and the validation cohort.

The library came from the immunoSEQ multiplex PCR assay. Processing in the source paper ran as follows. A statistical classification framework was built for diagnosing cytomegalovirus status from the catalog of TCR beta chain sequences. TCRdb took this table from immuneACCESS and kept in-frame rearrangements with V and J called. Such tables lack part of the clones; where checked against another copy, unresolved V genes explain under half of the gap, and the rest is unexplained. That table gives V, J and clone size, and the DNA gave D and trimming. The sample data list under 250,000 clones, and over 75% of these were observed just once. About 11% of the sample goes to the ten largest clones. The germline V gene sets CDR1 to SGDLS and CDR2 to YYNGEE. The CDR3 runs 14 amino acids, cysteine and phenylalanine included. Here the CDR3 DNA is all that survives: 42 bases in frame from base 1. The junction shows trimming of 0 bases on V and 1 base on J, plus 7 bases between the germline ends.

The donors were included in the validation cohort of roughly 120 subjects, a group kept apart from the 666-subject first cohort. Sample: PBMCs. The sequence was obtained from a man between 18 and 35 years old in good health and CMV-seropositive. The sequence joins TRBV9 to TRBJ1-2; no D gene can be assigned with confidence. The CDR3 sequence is CASSVGRGNYGYTF. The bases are TGTGCCAGCAGCGTAGGACGGGGTAACTATGGCTACACCTTC. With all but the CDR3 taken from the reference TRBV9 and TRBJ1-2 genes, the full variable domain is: DSGVTQTPKHLITATGQRVTLRCSPRSGDLSVYWYQQSLDQGLQFLIQYYNGEERAKGNILERFSAQQFPDLHSELNLSSLELGDSALYFCASSVGRGNYGYTFGSGTRLTVV.